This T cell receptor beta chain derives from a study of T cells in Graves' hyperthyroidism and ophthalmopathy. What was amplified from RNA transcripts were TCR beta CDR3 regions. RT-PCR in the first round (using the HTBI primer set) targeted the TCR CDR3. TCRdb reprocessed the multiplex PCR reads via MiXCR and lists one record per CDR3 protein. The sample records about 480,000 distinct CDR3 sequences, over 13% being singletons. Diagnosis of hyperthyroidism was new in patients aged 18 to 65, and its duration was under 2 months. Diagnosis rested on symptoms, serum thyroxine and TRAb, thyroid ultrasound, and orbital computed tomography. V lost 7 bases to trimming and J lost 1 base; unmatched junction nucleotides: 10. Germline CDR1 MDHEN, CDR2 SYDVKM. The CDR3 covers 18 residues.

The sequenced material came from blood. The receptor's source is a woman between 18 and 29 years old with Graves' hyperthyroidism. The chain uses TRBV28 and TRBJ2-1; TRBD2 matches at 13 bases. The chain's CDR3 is CASISGLAGRWSYNEQFF. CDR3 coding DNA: TGTGCCAGCATCTCGGGACTAGCGGGGCGATGGTCCTACAATGAGCAGTTCTTC.